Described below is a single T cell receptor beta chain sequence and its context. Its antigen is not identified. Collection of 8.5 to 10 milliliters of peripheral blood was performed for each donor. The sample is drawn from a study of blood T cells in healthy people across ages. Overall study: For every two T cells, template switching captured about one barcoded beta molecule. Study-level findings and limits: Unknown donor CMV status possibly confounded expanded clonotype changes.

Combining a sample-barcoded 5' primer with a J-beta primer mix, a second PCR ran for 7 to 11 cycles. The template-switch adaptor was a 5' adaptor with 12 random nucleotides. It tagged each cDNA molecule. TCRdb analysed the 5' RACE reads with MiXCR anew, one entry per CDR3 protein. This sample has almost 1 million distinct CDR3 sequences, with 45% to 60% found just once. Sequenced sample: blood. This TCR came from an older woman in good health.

The CDR3 loop is CSARDYYSRQGEEVNYGYTF. The CDR3 bases are TGCAGTGCTAGAGACTACTACTCAAGACAGGGTGAAGAAGTGAACTATGGCTACACCTTC. V usage is TRBV20-1 and J usage is TRBJ1-2; 7 bases align to TRBD1. The junction had 21 bases not matched to a gene; V was cut back by 0 bases and J by 2 bases. This CDR3 is 20 amino acids long. CDR1 and CDR2 from the germline V gene are DFQATT and SNEGSKA (reference sequence).